This TCR beta chain was documented in a study of cytomegalovirus exposure and HLA in healthy donors (dated by TCRdb to about 2017). Study-wide context: A later analysis indicated that the 130 or so validation repertoires were generated on the platform also employed for the roughly 720 repertoires of the first cohort. The study aimed to test whether cataloging public T cell receptors could reveal signatures of past pathogen exposure. In addition to the first cohort of approximately 650 subjects, a separate validation cohort of some 120 different subjects was used. To predict cytomegalovirus infection status, the study combined high-throughput TCR immunosequencing, statistical association of individual TCRs with disease status, and machine learning.

Concerning this clone: Its antigen is currently not known. The input lacks base qualities; no much larger clone sits a single base away.

Overall results and qualifications from the work: According to the authors, the approach could potentially be generalized to other disease states and immunological phenotypes. Most TCR sequences were observed very rarely across donors, whereas some public TCRs were present in many individuals. The validation cohort had no HLA typing available for a later analysis, so co-occurrence within that cohort was assessed over all 130 or so repertoires. In vitro tests confirmed that a few of the cytomegalovirus-associated TCR beta chains recognize cytomegalovirus antigens. Of the cluster scores, 94% were above 0 in a later analysis, which found that TCRs clustered in the first cohort also tended to co-occur in the 120 validation repertoires. A total of roughly 160 TCR beta chains were listed by the study as associated with cytomegalovirus. In both the original and validation cohorts, the classifier was reported to diagnose cytomegalovirus status with high specificity and sensitivity.

Library preparation employed the immunoSEQ multiplex PCR assay. Concerning the study's data processing: To diagnose cytomegalovirus status from the catalog of TCR beta chain sequences, a statistical classification framework was built. This immuneACCESS table, as held by TCRdb, lists in-frame sequences with V and J called but not all clones. Of the missing ones, under half trace to an unresolved V gene in checked studies; the others have no known cause. D and trimming were read from the DNA, whereas the V and J calls and clone size are those reported in that table. The sample table shows 150,000 to 200,000 clones, and less than 95% are seen once. Roughly 3% of the sample belongs to the ten largest clones. The donors belonged to the validation cohort of around 110 subjects, which was separate from the approximately 700-subject first cohort. Sample: PBMCs. The origin of this receptor is a young woman in good health and CMV-seropositive.

The DNA reads as follows: TGCGCCAGCAGCCAAGTCCCAGACAGCACCGGGGAGCTGTTTTTT. This gives the protein CASSQVPDSTGELFF. Recombination connected TRBV4-1 to TRBJ2-2; TRBD1 could be the D gene, as 5 bases match. The CDR3 goes from the cysteine to the phenylalanine over 15 residues. The CDR3 DNA has 45 bases and is translated from base 1. V is reduced by 1 base and J by 4 bases, leaving a spacing of 10 bases between them. CDR1 and CDR2 are drawn from the germline V gene: MGHRA, YSYEKL.